Below, 5 T cell receptor beta chains from the same sample are listed, as sequenced in a study of identical twins. TCRdb reprocessed the 5' RACE reads with MiXCR, giving one entry per CDR3 protein. The data contain hundreds of thousands of distinct CDR3 sequences, 7% of them singletons. These same data were also listed under a study on yellow fever vaccine responses in identical twins.

Sequenced input: memory (CD45RO+) T cells sorted from blood. The receptors were gathered from a woman younger than 30 in good health.

The V call is TRBV5-1, the J call TRBJ2-7, with 11 bases lining up with TRBD2. With 5 bases clipped from V and 3 bases from J, the junction kept 10 bases outside the gene matches. Per the germline V gene, CDR1 is SGHRS and CDR2 is YFSETQ. The CDR3 is made up of 16 amino acids. CDR3 sequence: CASRTSGIRGIYEQYF. CDR3 nucleotides: TGCGCCAGCAGGACTAGCGGGATACGAGGGATCTACGAGCAGTACTTC.

This clonotype was picked up a small number of times. This chain's CDR3 is CASSLTGEVYEQYF. The CDR3 DNA reads TGCGCCAGCAGCTTGACAGGGGAAGTATACGAGCAGTACTTC. The chain couples TRBV5-1 to TRBJ2-7; TRBD1 matches 7 bases. V shed 1 base and J 4 bases; nucleotides not matched to a gene: 5. The CDR3 has 14 amino acids. The germline V gene has CDR1 SGHRS and CDR2 YFSETQ.

This clonotype was seen many times. V usage is TRBV29-1 and J usage is TRBJ2-7, with TRBD2 matching over 10 bases. J gave up 6 bases and V 0 bases, and 14 bases lay outside the gene matches. CDR1 and CDR2 (germline): SQVTM, ANQGSEA. The CDR3 has 17 amino acids. CDR3 loop: CSVEDRASGSIRSEQYF. In nucleotides, the CDR3 is TGCAGCGTTGAAGATCGGGCTAGCGGGAGTATTCGTAGCGAGCAGTACTTC.

This clonotype appeared a few times. The V call is TRBV6-2 or TRBV6-3, the J call TRBJ2-1; tentative D call: TRBD1 (5 bases). The V and J ends lost 7 bases and 1 base respectively, with 29 bases between them. CDR1 is MNHEY, CDR2 SVGEGT, per germline. CDR3 length: 20 residues. DNA for the CDR3: TGTGCCAGCACCCCACGGGCCTCTGGGGCCGCACGTGGGTCCTACAATGAGCAGTTCTTC. This translates into CASTPRASGAARGSYNEQFF.

Many counts were recorded for this clonotype. The V gene is TRBV5-6, the J gene TRBJ2-1; 11 bases align to TRBD2. Germline V lookup: CDR1 SGHDT, CDR2 YYEEEE. The CDR3 totals 16 residues. Trimming at V came to 4 bases and at J to 7 bases, leaving 10 bases not matched to a gene. The DNA for the CDR3 is TGTGCCAGCAGCCCCTTAGCGGGAGGGCCTAGTAATGAGCAGTTCTTC. Protein product: CASSPLAGGPSNEQFF.